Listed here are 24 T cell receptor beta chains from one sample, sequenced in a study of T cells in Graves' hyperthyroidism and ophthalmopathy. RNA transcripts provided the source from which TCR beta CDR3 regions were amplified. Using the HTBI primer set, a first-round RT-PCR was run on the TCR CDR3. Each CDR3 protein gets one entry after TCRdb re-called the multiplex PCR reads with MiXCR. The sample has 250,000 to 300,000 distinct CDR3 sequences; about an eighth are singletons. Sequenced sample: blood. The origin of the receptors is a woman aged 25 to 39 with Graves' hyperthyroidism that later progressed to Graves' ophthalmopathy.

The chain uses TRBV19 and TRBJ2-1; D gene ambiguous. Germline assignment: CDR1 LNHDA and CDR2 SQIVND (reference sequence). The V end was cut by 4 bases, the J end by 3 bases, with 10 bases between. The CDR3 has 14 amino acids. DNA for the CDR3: TGTGCCAGTAGTAATATAGGCCGCTACAATGAGCAGTTCTTC. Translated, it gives CASSNIGRYNEQFF.

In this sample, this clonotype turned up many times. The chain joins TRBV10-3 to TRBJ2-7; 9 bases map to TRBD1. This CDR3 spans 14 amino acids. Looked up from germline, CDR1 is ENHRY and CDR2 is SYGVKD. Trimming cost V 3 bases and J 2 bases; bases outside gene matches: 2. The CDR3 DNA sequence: TGTGCCATCAGTGATAGGGACAGGGCCTACGAGCAGTACTTC. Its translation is CAISDRDRAYEQYF.

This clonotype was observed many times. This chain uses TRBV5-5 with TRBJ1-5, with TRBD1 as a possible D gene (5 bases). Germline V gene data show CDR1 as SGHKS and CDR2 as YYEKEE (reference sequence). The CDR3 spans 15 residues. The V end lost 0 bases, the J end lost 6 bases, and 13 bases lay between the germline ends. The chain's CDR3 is CASSLGEIGAQPQHF. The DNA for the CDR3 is TGTGCCAGCAGCTTGGGGGAAATCGGGGCTCAGCCCCAGCATTTT.

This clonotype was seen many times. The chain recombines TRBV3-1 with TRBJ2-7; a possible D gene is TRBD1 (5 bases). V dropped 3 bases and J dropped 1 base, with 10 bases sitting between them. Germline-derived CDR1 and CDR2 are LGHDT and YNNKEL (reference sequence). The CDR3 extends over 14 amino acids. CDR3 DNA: TGTGCCAGCAGCCAGGGGCAAATTTCCTACGAGCAGTACTTC. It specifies CASSQGQISYEQYF.

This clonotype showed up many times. Written as DNA, the CDR3 is TGTGCCAGCAGCTCGCCCCCGAGGGAAGCCAAAAACATTCAGTACTTC. It translates to CASSSPPREAKNIQYF. J is TRBJ2-4 and V is TRBV7-8, with a tentative D call TRBD2 (5 bases). V gave up 4 bases and J gave up 0 bases, with 13 bases separating them. The CDR3 is 16 residues long. In germline, CDR1 is SGHVS, CDR2 FQNEAQ.

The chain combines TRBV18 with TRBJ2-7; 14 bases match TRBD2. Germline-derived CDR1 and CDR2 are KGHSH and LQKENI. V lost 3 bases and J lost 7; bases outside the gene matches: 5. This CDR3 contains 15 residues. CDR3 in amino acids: CASSPGTSGRGEQYF. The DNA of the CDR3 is TGTGCCAGCTCACCTGGGACTAGCGGGAGAGGGGAGCAGTACTTC.

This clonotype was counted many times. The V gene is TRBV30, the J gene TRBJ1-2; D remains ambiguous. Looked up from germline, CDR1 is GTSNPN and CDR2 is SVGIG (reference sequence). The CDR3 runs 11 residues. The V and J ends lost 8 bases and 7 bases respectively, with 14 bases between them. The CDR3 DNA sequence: TGTGCCACGGGGAGTCTTGGTGGCTACACCTTC. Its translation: CATGSLGGYTF.

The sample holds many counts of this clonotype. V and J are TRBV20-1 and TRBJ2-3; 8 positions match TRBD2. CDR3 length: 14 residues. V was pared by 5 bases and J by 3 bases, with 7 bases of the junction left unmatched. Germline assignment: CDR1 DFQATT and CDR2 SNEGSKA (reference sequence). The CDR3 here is CSALIAGKTDTQYF. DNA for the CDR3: TGCAGTGCTCTGATAGCGGGAAAAACAGATACGCAGTATTTT.

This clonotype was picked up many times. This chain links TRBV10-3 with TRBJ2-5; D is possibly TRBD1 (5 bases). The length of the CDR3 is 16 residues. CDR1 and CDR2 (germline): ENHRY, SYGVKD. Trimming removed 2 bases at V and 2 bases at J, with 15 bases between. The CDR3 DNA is TGTGCCATCAGTGAGGGTCGTGACAGCCTTCAAGAGACCCAGTACTTC. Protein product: CAISEGRDSLQETQYF.

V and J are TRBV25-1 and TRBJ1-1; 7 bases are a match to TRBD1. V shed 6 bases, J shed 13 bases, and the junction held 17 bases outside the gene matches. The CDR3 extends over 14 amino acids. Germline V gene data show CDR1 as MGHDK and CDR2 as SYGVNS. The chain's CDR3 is CASRPTGERLSGFF. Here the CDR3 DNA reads TGTGCCAGCAGGCCTACAGGGGAGCGTCTTAGTGGTTTCTTT.

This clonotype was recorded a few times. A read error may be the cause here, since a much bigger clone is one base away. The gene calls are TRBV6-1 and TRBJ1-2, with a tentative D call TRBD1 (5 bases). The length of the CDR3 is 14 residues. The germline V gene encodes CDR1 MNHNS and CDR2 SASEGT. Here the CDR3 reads CTSSPGTRNYGYTF. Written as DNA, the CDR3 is TGTACCAGCAGCCCCGGGACGAGGAACTATGGCTACACCTTC.

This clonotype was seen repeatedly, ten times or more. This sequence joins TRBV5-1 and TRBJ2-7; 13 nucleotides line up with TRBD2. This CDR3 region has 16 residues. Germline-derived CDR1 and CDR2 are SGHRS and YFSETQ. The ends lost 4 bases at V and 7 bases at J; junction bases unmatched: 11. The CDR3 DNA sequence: TGCGCCAGCAGCGATAAACTAGCGGGAGGGCCAGGAGAGCAGTACTTC. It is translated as CASSDKLAGGPGEQYF.

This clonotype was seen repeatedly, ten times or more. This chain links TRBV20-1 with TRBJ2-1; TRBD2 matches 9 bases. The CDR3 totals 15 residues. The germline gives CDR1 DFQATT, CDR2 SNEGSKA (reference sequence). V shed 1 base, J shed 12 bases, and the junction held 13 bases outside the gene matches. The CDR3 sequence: CSARGNSGGNGVQFF. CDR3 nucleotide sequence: TGCAGTGCTAGAGGGAATAGCGGGGGTAATGGGGTGCAGTTCTTC.

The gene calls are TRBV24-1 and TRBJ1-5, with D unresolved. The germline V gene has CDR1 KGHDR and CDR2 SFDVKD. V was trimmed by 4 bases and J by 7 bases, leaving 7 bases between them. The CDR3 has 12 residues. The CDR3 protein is CATSEMGQPQHF. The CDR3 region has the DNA TGTGCCACCAGTGAGATGGGCCAGCCCCAGCATTTT.

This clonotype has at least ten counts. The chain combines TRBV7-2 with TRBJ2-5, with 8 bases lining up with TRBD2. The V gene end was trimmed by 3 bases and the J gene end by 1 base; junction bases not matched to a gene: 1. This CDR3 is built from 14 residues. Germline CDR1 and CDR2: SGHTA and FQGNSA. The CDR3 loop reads CASSFGTSQETQYF. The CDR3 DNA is TGTGCCAGCAGCTTCGGGACTAGCCAAGAGACCCAGTACTTC.

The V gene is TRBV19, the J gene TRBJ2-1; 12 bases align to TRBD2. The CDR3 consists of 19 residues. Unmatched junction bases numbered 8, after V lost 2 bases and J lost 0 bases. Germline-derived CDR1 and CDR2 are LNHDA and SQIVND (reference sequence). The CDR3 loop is CASSIRLAGVGSSYNEQFF. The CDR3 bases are TGTGCCAGTAGTATAAGACTAGCGGGAGTGGGGAGCTCCTACAATGAGCAGTTCTTC.

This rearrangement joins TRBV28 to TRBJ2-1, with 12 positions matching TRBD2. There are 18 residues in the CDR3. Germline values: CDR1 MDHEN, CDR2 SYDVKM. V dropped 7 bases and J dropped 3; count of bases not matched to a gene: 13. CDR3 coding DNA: TGTGCCAGCACCTGGGGCAGACTAGCGGGAGCGGTCTACAATGAGCAGTTCTTC. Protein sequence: CASTWGRLAGAVYNEQFF.

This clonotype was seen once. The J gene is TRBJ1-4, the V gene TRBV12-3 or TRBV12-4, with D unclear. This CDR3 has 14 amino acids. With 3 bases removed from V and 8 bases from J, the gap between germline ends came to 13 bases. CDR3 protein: CASSFGGLGEKLFF. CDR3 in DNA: TGTGCCAGCAGTTTTGGTGGGCTCGGGGAAAAACTGTTTTTT.

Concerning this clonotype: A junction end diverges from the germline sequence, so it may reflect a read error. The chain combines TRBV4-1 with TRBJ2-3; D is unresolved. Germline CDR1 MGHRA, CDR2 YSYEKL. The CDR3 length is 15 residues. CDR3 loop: CASNQEGFWTDTQYF. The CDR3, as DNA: TGCGCCAGCAACCAAGAAGGGTTTTGGACAGATACGCAGTATTTT.

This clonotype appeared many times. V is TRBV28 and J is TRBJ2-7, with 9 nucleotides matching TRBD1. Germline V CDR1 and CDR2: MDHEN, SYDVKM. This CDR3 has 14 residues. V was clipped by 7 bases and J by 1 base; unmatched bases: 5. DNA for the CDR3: TGTGCCAGCACCTCCGGGACAGGGTCCTACGAGCAGTACTTC. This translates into CASTSGTGSYEQYF. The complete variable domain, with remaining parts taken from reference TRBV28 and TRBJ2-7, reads DVKVTQSSRYLVKRTGEKVFLECVQDMDHENMFWYRQDPGLGLRLIYFSYDVKMKEKGDIPEGYSVSREKKERFSLILESASTNQTSMYLCASTSGTGSYEQYFGPGTRLTVT.

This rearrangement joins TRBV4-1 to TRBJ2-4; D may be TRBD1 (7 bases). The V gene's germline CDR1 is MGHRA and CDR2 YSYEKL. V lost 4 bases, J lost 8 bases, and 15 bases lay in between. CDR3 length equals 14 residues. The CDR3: CASSLIDRDYIQYF. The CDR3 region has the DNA TGCGCCAGCAGCCTAATTGACAGGGACTACATTCAGTACTTC.

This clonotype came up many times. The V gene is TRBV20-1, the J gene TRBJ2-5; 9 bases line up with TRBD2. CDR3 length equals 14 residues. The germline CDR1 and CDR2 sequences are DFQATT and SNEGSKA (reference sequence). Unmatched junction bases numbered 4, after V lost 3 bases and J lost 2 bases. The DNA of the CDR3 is TGCAGTGCTAGTTCTAGCGGGACACAAGAGACCCAGTACTTC. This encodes CSASSSGTQETQYF.

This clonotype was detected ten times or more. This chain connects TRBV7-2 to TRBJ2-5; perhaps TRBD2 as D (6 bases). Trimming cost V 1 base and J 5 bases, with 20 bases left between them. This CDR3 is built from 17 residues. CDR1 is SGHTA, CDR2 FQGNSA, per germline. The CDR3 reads CASSLVGQGGTEETQYF. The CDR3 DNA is TGTGCCAGCAGCTTAGTCGGCCAGGGAGGAACGGAGGAGACCCAGTACTTC.

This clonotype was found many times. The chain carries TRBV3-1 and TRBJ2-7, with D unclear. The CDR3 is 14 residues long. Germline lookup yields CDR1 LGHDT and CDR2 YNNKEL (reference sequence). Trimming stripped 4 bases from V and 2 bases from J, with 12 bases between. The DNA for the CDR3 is TGTGCCAGCAGCCTCGGCGGCAGAACCTACGAGCAGTACTTC. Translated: CASSLGGRTYEQYF.